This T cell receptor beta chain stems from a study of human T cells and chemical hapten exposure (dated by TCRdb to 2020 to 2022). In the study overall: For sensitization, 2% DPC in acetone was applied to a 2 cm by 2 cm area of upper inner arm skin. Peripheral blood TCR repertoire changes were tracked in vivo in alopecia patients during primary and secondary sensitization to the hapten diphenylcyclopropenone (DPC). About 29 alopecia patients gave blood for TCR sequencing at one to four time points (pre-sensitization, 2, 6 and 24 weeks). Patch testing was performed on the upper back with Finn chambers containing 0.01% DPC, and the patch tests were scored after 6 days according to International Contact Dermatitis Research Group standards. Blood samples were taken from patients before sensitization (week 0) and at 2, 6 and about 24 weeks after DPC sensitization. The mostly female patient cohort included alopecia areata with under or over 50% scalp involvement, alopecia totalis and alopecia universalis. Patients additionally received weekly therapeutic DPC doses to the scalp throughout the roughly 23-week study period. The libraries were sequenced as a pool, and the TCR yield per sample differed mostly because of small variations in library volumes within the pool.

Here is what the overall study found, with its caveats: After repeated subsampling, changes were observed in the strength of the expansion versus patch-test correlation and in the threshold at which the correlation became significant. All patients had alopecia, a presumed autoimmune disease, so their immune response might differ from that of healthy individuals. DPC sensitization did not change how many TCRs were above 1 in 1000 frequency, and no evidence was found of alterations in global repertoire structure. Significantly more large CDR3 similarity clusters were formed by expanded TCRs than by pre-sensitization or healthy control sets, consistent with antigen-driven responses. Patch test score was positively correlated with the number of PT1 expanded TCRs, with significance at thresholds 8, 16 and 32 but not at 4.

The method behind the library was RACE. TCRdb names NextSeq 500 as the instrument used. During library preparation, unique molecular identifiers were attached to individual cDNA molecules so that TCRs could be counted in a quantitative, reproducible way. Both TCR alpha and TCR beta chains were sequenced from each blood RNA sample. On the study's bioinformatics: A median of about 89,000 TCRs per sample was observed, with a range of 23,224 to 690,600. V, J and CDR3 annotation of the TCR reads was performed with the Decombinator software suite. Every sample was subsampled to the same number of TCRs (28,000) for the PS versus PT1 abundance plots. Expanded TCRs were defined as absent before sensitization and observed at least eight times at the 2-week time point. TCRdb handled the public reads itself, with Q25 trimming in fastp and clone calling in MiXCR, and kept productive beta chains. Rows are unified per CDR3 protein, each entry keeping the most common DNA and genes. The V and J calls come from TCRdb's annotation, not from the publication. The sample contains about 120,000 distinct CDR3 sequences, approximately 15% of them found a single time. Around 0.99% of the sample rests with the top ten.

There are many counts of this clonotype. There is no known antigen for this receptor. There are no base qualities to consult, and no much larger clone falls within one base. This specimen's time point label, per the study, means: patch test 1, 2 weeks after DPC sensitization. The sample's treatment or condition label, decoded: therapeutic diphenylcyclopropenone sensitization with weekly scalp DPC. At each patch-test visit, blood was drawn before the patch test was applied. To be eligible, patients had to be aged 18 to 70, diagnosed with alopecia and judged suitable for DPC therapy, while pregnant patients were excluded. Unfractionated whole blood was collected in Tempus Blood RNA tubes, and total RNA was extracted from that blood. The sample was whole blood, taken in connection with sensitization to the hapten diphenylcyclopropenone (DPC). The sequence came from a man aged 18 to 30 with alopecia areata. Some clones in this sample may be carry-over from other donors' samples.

The CDR3 corresponds to CASSLFAPDRSLETQYF. The nucleotide sequence reads as follows: TGTGCCAGCAGCTTATTCGCTCCGGACCGATCCTTAGAGACCCAGTACTTC. The rearranged chain carries TRBV11-2 and TRBJ2-5, with no D gene named confidently. Trimming takes 2 bases from V and 4 bases from J, and the germline ends sit 20 bases apart. The CDR3 starts with the cysteine, ends with the phenylalanine, and has 17 residues. The entry retains the CDR3 DNA only, 51 bases that are in frame from base 1. CDR1 SGHAT and CDR2 FQNNGV are derived from the germline V gene.